This T cell receptor beta chain was sequenced in a study of response to subunit inactivated influenza vaccine. Findings and limits, study-wide: New T cells are recruited in small numbers by each seasonal influenza vaccination, according to the authors' suggestion.

TCRdb called the RT-PCR reads again in MiXCR, with one record for every CDR3 protein. Of over 450,000 distinct CDR3 sequences detected, roughly 13% appear once; the ten largest clones hold around 13%. Concerning this clonotype itself: Its antigen is as yet unknown.

The CDR3 loop spans 17 amino acids. Per the germline V gene, CDR1 is ENHRY and CDR2 is SYGVKD. Trimming took off 2 bases at V and 3 bases at J, with 17 bases between the two ends. This receptor was taken from a man aged 50 to 60 who received an inactivated influenza vaccine. Sequenced material: PBMCs from blood, taken about 40 days after vaccination. The gene calls are TRBV10-3 and TRBJ2-4; no firm D call. CDR3 sequence (DNA): TGTGCCATCAGTGAGAAGAGGACCGAAGAGTTCAAAAACATTCAGTACTTC. Its translation is CAISEKRTEEFKNIQYF.